This entry concerns a single TCR beta chain. Its antigen is undetermined. V was clipped by 6 bases and J by 6 bases; unmatched bases: 8. Germline assignment: CDR1 SNHLY and CDR2 FYNNEI. The CDR3 spans 15 residues. This PCR relied on a set of 60 Vbeta primers and 13 Jbeta primers. Method: immunoSEQ multiplex PCR; TCRdb's copy keeps in-frame clones and lacks some. Of roughly 290,000 clones in the sample, 80% were seen once. This record belongs to a study of cytomegalovirus exposure and HLA in healthy donors. Study-wide findings and caveats: The investigators catalogued about 170 TCR beta chains as cytomegalovirus-associated. TCR beta sequences reportedly predicted most subjects' HLA-A and HLA-B alleles accurately.

The rearrangement uses TRBV2 and TRBJ2-1; 10 nucleotides align to TRBD2. The sequencing input was PBMCs. The sequence derives from a girl aged 2 to 9 in good health and CMV-seronegative. CDR3 protein: CASRPGTSVPNEQFF. CDR3 coding DNA: TGTGCCAGCAGACCCGGGACTAGCGTACCCAATGAGCAGTTCTTC.